Given below is one T cell receptor beta chain in context. Original processing methods: Reference gene primer amplification yielded estimated nucleated cell counts. Repertoires were generated with immunoSEQ multiplex PCR, while TCRdb's copy carries only in-frame clones and drops some. From that table come the V and J calls and clone size; the DNA was used to work out D and trimming. The data contain some 120,000 clones, approximately 85% of them singletons. Patients at the Seattle site were enrolled during active infection and followed longitudinally. From germline, CDR1 is MNHEY and CDR2 SVGAGI. V lost 5 bases, J lost 4 bases, and 14 bases lay in between. There are 14 residues in the CDR3. This sample was included in a study of blood T cell repertoires in COVID-19. The wider study: COVID-19 samples, acute and convalescent, were from the United States, Italy and Spain. PBMCs, B-cell-depleted T cells, or T cells provided the cDNA or gDNA that made up the material.

This chain links TRBV6-5 with TRBJ1-2; D is possibly TRBD1 (6 bases). The receptor's source is a woman aged 80 or older with COVID-19, enrolled during active disease. The sequenced sample was peripheral blood. The CDR3 sequence is CASSTSGQIYGYTF. The CDR3 bases are TGTGCCAGCAGTACCTCTGGACAGATCTATGGCTACACCTTC.